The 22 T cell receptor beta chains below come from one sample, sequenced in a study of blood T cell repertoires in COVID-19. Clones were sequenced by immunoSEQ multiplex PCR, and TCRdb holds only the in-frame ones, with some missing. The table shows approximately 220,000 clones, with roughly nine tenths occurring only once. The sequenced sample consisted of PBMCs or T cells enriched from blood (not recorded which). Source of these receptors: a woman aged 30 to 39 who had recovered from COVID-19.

The CDR3 coding sequence is TGTGCCAGCAGGGGGCACACTGGAAACACCATATATTTT. Translated: CASRGHTGNTIYF. The chain employs TRBV2 and TRBJ1-3; D is possibly TRBD1 (5 bases). The germline V gene encodes CDR1 SNHLY and CDR2 FYNNEI. Trimming removed 6 bases from V and 2 bases from J, with 8 bases in between. The CDR3 loop spans 13 amino acids.

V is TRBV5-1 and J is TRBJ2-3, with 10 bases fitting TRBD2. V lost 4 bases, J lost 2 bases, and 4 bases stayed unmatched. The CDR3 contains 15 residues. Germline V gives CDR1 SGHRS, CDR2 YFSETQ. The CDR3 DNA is TGCGCCAGCAGCAACACTAGCGGGGCCACAGATACGCAGTATTTT. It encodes CASSNTSGATDTQYF. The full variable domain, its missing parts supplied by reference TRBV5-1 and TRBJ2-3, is KAGVTQTPRYLIKTRGQQVTLSCSPISGHRSVSWYQQTPGQGLQFLFEYFSETQRNKGNFPGRFSGRQFSNSRSEMNVSTLELGDSALYLCASSNTSGATDTQYFGPGTRLTVL.

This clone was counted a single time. The CDR3 DNA sequence: TGTGCCATCAGTGTGACAGGGGCTGGAAACACCATATATTTT. Its translation is CAISVTGAGNTIYF. This chain connects TRBV10-3 to TRBJ1-3; the match to TRBD1 covers 8 bases. With 4 bases clipped from V and 2 bases from J, the junction kept 1 base outside the gene matches. The V gene's germline CDR1 is ENHRY and CDR2 SYGVKD. The CDR3 runs 14 residues.

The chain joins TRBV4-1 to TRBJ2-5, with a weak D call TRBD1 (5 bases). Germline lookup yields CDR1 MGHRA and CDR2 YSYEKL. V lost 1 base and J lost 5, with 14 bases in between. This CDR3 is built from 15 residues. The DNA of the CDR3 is TGCGCCAGCAGCCAAGTTACAGGCTCCGGGGAGACCCAGTACTTC. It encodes CASSQVTGSGETQYF.

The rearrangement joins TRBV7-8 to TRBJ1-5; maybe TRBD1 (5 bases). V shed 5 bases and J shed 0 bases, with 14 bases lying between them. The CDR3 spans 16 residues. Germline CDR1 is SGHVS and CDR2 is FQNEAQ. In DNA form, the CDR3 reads TGTGCCAGCAGCCTGATGGGGGGGATTAGCAATCAGCCCCAGCATTTT. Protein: CASSLMGGISNQPQHF.

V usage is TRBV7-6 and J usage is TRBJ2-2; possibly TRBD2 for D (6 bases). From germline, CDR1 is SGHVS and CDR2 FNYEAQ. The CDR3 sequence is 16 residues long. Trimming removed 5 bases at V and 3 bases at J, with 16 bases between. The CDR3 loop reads CASSPEGPRYTGELFF. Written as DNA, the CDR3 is TGTGCCAGCAGCCCGGAGGGACCGAGATACACCGGGGAGCTGTTTTTT.

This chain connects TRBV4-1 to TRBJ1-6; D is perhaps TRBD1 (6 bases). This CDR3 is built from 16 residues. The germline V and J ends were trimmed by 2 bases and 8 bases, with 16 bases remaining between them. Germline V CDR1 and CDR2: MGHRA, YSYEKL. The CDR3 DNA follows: TGCGCCAGCAGCCAAAAAAGAGGGGGGGCTTATTCACCCCTCCACTTT. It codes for CASSQKRGGAYSPLHF.

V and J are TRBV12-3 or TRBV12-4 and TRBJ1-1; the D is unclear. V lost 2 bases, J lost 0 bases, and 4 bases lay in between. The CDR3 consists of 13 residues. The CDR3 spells CASSLSMNTEAFF. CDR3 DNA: TGTGCCAGCAGTTTATCAATGAACACTGAAGCTTTCTTT.

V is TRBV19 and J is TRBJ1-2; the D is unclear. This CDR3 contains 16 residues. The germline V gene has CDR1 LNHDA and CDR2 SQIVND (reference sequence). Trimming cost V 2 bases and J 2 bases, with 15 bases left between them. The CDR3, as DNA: TGTGCCAGTAGTATAATATCGGCAGGCCACAACTATGGCTACACCTTC. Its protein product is CASSIISAGHNYGYTF. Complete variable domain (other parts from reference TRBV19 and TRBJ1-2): DGGITQSPKYLFRKEGQNVTLSCEQNLNHDAMYWYRQDPGQGLRLIYYSQIVNDFQKGDIAEGYSVSREKKESFPLTVTSAQKNPTAFYLCASSIISAGHNYGYTFGSGTRLTVV.

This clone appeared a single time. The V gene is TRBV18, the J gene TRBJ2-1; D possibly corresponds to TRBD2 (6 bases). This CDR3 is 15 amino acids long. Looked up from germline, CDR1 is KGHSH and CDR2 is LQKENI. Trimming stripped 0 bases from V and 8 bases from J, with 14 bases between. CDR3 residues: CASSPPIGGIDEQFF. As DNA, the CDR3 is TGTGCCAGCTCACCACCGATCGGGGGTATAGATGAGCAGTTCTTC.

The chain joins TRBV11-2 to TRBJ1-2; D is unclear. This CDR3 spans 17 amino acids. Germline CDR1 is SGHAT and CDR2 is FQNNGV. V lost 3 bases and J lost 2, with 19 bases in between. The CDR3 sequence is CASSFIEIRERNYGYTF. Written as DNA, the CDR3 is TGTGCCAGCAGCTTCATAGAAATACGTGAAAGAAACTATGGCTACACCTTC.

CDR3 region: CASSAMRGLNEQYF. The CDR3 coding sequence is TGTGCCAGCAGCGCTATGCGAGGGTTGAACGAGCAGTACTTC. The chain joins TRBV11-1 to TRBJ2-7, with D tentatively TRBD2 (5 bases). The V end lost 5 bases, the J end lost 5 bases, and 16 bases lay between the germline ends. CDR1 is SGHAT and CDR2 is FQDESV in the germline V gene (reference sequence). The CDR3 has 14 amino acids.

CDR3 DNA: TGTGCCAGCAGCCCCAGGGGGTCTGGGGCCAACGTCCTGACTTTC. Encoded protein: CASSPRGSGANVLTF. The chain recombines TRBV11-3 with TRBJ2-6; TRBD1 matches 7 bases. Germline values: CDR1 SGHNT, CDR2 YENEEA. The CDR3 sequence is 15 residues long. Germline trimming cut 5 bases from V and 1 base from J; bases unmatched to any gene: 2.

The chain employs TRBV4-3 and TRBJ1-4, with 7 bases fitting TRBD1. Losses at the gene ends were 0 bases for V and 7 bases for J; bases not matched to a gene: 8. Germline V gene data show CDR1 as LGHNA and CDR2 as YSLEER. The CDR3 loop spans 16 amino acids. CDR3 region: CASSQDPRGGGEKLFF. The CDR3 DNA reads TGCGCCAGCAGCCAAGATCCTCGAGGGGGCGGTGAAAAACTGTTTTTT.

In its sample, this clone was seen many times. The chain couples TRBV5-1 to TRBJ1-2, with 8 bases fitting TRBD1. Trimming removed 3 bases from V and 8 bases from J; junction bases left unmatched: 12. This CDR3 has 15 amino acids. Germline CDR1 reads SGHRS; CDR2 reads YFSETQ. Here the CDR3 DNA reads TGCGCCAGCAGCTCGACAGGGGAAGAGGTCCGGGGCTACACCTTC. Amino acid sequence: CASSSTGEEVRGYTF.

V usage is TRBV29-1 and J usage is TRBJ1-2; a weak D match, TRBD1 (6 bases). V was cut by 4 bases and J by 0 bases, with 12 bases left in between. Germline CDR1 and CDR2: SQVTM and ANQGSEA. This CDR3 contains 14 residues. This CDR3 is CSVGAGQSNYGYTF. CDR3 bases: TGCAGCGTTGGGGCTGGACAGTCTAACTATGGCTACACCTTC.

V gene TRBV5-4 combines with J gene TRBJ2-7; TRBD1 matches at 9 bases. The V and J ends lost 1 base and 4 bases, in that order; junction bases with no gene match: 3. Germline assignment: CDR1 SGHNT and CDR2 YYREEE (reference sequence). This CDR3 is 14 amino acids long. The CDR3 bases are TGTGCCAGCAGCTTGACAGGGGGCGAGTACGAGCAGTACTTC. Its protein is CASSLTGGEYEQYF.

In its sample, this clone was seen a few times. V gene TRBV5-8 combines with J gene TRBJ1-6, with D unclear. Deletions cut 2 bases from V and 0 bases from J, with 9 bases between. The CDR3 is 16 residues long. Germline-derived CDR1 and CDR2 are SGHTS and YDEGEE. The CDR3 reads CASSLISSSYNSPLHF. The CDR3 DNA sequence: TGTGCCAGCAGCTTAATTAGTAGCTCCTATAATTCACCCCTCCACTTT. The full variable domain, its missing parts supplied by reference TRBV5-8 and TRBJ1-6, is EAGVTQSPTHLIKTRGQQATLRCSPISGHTSVYWYQQALGLGLQFLLWYDEGEERNRGNFPPRFSGRQFPNYSSELNVNALELEDSALYLCASSLISSSYNSPLHFGNGTRLTVT.

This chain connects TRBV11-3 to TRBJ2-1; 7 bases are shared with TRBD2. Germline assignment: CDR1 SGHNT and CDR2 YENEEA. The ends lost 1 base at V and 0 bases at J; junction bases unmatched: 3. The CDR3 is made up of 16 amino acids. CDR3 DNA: TGTGCCAGCAGCTTAGGGCGGGGGAGCTCCTACAATGAGCAGTTCTTC. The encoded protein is CASSLGRGSSYNEQFF.

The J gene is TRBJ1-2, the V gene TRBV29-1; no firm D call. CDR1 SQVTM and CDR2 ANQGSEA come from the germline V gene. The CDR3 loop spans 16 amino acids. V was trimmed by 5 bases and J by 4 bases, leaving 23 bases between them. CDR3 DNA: TGCAGCGTTTCGCTTACGGGGTCCAGATCTTTCTATGGCTACACCTTC. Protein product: CSVSLTGSRSFYGYTF.

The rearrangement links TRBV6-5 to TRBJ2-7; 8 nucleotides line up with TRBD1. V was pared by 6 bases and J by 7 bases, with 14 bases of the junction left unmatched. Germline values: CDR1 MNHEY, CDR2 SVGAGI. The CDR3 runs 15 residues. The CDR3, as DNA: TGTGCCAGCAGCTGGGGGACAGGACAGGGTTGGGAGCAGTACTTC. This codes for CASSWGTGQGWEQYF.

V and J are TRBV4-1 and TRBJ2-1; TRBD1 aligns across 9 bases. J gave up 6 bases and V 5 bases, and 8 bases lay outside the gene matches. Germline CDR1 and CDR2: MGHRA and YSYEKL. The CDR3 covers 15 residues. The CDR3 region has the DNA TGCGCCAGCAGCTTCCGGGACAGGGACTCCAATGAGCAGTTCTTC. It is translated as CASSFRDRDSNEQFF.